The text below deals with one TCR beta chain. Antigen unknown. The junction does not match germline at one end; this may be a read error. This specimen comes from a study of T cells in Graves' hyperthyroidism and ophthalmopathy. Study at large: Before treatment of any kind, peripheral blood was taken at initial diagnosis. Study observations and caveats: Among clonotypes expanded in thyroid above 0.001, most were also found in blood. For ophthalmopathy, model prediction preceded onset by a median about 6 months.

The authors took PBMCs from 10 ml fresh peripheral blood. The CDR3 is 13 amino acids. Germline CDR1 and CDR2: SEHNR and FQNEAQ (reference sequence). The CDR3 regions of TCR beta were amplified from RNA transcripts. Primed by the HTBI set, a first-round RT-PCR was run on the TCR CDR3. Each CDR3 protein gets one entry after TCRdb re-called the multiplex PCR reads with MiXCR. This table holds hundreds of thousands of distinct CDR3 sequences, roughly 16% found once. The TCR comes from a woman in her forties with Graves' ophthalmopathy. The specimen sequenced was blood. The V gene is TRBV7-9, the J gene TRBJ2-2; no reliable D call. CDR3 DNA sequence: TGTGCAAGCACCCTTGAGGTATCCGGGGAGCTGTTTTTT. Protein product: CASTLEVSGELFF.